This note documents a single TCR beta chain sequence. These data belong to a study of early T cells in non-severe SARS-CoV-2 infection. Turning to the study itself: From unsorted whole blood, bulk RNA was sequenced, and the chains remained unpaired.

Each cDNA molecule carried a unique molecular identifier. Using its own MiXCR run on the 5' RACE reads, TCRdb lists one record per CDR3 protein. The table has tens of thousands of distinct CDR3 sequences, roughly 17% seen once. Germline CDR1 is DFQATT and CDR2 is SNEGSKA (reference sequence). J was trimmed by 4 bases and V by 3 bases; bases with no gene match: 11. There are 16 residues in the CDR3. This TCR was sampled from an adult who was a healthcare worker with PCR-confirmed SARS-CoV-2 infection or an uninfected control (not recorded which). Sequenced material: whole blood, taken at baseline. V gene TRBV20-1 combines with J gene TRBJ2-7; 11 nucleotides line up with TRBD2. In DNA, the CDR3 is TGCAGTGCTAGTTCCGTTGCCGGGACTAGCGGTTACGAGCAGTACTTC. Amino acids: CSASSVAGTSGYEQYF.